The 22 T cell receptor beta chains listed next were all sequenced from one sample in a study of CD8+CD57+ T cells in acquired aplastic anemia. Sequencing involved patients with CD8+CD57+ cell expansion previously shown by flow cytometry. It was genomic DNA that served as the template for profiling TCR beta VDJ and CDR3. TCRdb redid the calling of the reads with MiXCR, one entry per CDR3 protein. The table includes about 220,000 distinct CDR3 sequences, around 43% detected once. What was sequenced was sorted CD4+, CD8+, or CD8+CD57+ T cells (not recorded which) from PBMCs. These receptors were taken from a human donor with aplastic anemia.

The CDR3 sequence is CASSLFGQNNEKLFF. CDR3 DNA: TGTGCCAGCAGCTTATTCGGGCAGAATAATGAAAAACTGTTTTTT. This sequence joins TRBV13 and TRBJ1-4; the D is unclear. The CDR3 is 15 residues long. V was pared by 2 bases and J by 4 bases, with 11 bases between. CDR1 and CDR2 (germline): PRHDT, FYEKMQ (reference sequence).

The sample holds many counts of this clonotype. The chain recombines TRBV4-3 with TRBJ2-3; either TRBD1 or TRBD2 may fit D (5 bases each). The CDR3 runs to 14 residues. The V gene lost 0 bases and the J gene lost 5 bases, with 9 bases spanning the gap. Germline loops: CDR1 LGHNA, CDR2 YSLEER. The CDR3 sequence is CASSQDLGVDTQYF. For the CDR3, the DNA is TGCGCCAGCAGCCAAGACTTGGGGGTAGATACGCAGTATTTT.

CDR3 in DNA: TGCGCCAGCAGCTTGGCCGCGACCTACGAGCAGTACTTC. Its protein is CASSLAATYEQYF. The chain has TRBV5-1 and TRBJ2-7; unclear D gene. CDR1 is SGHRS and CDR2 is YFSETQ in the germline V gene. CDR3 length equals 13 residues. V was trimmed by 0 bases and J by 2 bases, leaving 6 bases between them.

This clonotype came up once. The gene calls are TRBV2 and TRBJ2-3, with a weak D call TRBD2 (7 bases). The ends were cut back, 7 bases at V and 3 bases at J, with 17 bases in the middle. Germline V lookup: CDR1 SNHLY, CDR2 FYNNEI. The CDR3 has 15 amino acids. CDR3 nucleotide sequence: TGTGCCAGCAATATAGGGGGGGGCCGAACAGATACGCAGTATTTT. Protein sequence: CASNIGGGRTDTQYF.

This clonotype occurred many times. The V gene is TRBV7-2, the J gene TRBJ1-5; a possible D gene is TRBD1 (6 bases). This CDR3 region has 14 residues. Between the trimmed V and J ends, which lost 4 bases and 6 bases, there was a span of 13 bases. The V gene's germline CDR1 is SGHTA and CDR2 FQGNSA. For the CDR3, the DNA is TGTGCCAGCAGCTCCTTCCAGGGGTTTCAGCCCCAGCATTTT. Protein product: CASSSFQGFQPQHF.

This chain joins TRBV7-8 and TRBJ2-1, with 10 bases aligning to TRBD1. V lost 4 bases, J lost 6 bases, and 6 bases stayed unmatched. Germline CDR1 is SGHVS and CDR2 is FQNEAQ. The CDR3 totals 15 residues. The CDR3 nucleotides are TGTGCCAGCAGCTCGAGGGGACAGGGGATCAATGAGCAGTTCTTC. Its translation is CASSSRGQGINEQFF.

This clonotype was found many times. The chain carries TRBV7-3 and TRBJ2-3; 8 nucleotides agree with TRBD1. V was pared by 5 bases and J by 3 bases, with 19 bases of the junction left unmatched. The germline V gene encodes CDR1 SGHTA and CDR2 FQGTGA. The CDR3 consists of 19 residues. CDR3 residues: CASSPRTGLVPIRTDTQYF. DNA of the CDR3: TGTGCCAGCAGCCCCAGGACAGGGTTGGTGCCCATAAGGACAGATACGCAGTATTTT.

This clonotype was picked up many times. The chain joins TRBV7-9 to TRBJ2-7; 8 bases align to TRBD2. V lost 2 bases to trimming and J lost 10 bases; unmatched junction nucleotides: 13. Germline V gene sequence: CDR1 SEHNR, CDR2 FQNEAQ (reference sequence). The CDR3 is 15 residues long. CDR3 nucleotides: TGTGCCAGCAGCTTATTGAAAGGGGGACTAGTTCAACAGTACTTC. Translating it yields CASSLLKGGLVQQYF.

In the case of this clonotype: The junction does not match germline at one end; this may be a read error. The chain carries TRBV7-3 and TRBJ2-1, with D perhaps being TRBD1 or TRBD2 (5 bases each). The CDR3 covers 14 residues. Germline CDR1 SGHTA, CDR2 FQGTGA. In nucleotides, the CDR3 is TGTGCCTGCAGCTTAGACAGCGGAGACAATGAGCAGTTCTTC. Translation gives CACSLDSGDNEQFF.

The V call is TRBV24-1, the J call TRBJ1-6; 9 bases are a match to TRBD1. The CDR3 runs to 19 residues. The germline CDR1 and CDR2 sequences are KGHDR and SFDVKD. With V trimmed by 3 bases and J by 8 bases, 16 bases remained unmatched. CDR3 DNA: TGTGCCACCAGTGATCCCGGGACAGGGAAGGGGATGGTTGATTCACCCCTCCACTTT. It is translated as CATSDPGTGKGMVDSPLHF.

The J gene is TRBJ2-1, the V gene TRBV15, with 12 bases fitting TRBD2. In germline, CDR1 is LNHNV, CDR2 YYDKDF (reference sequence). The length of the CDR3 is 21 residues. V shed 1 base and J 4 bases; nucleotides not matched to a gene: 17. The CDR3, as DNA: TGTGCCACCAGCAGAGCCCTAGGACTAGCGGGGAAGAAAAGCTCATACAATGAGCAGTTCTTC. As protein: CATSRALGLAGKKSSYNEQFF.

This clonotype showed up many times. The chain uses TRBV12-3 or TRBV12-4 and TRBJ1-4, with 8 bases identical to TRBD1. There are 13 residues in the CDR3. With V trimmed by 8 bases and J by 5 bases, 4 bases remained unmatched. The DNA of the CDR3 is TGTGCCAGCGGGGGACAGGAAAATGAAAAACTGTTTTTT. It specifies CASGGQENEKLFF.

Note on this clonotype: The junction differs from germline at one of its ends, possibly a read error. V is TRBV6-4 and J is TRBJ1-6; 7 positions match TRBD1. The CDR3 is made up of 14 amino acids. Germline assignment: CDR1 MRHNA and CDR2 SNTAGT. The CDR3 protein is CVSRGDRDNSPLHF. The CDR3 region has the DNA TGTGTCAGCAGGGGCGACAGGGATAATTCACCCCTCCACTTT.

The count of this clonotype is one. This chain links TRBV25-1 with TRBJ1-1; tentative D call: TRBD1 (6 bases). The V end lost 7 bases, the J end lost 1 base, and 16 bases lay between the germline ends. The CDR3 is 15 amino acids. Germline V CDR1 and CDR2: MGHDK, SYGVNS. The CDR3 nucleotides are TGTGCCAGCAAGGGTTACGACAGGACGAACACTGAAGCTTTCTTT. Encoded protein: CASKGYDRTNTEAFF.

Comments on this clonotype: One end of the junction does not line up with germline, which may come from a read error. This chain uses TRBV30 with TRBJ1-5, with D maybe TRBD1 (5 bases). This CDR3 region has 12 residues. CDR1 GTSNPN and CDR2 SVGIG come from the germline V gene (reference sequence). The CDR3 bases are TGTGCCTGGAGTGGAACCTCCACGGACAAGTATTTT. This codes for CAWSGTSTDKYF.

This clonotype was counted between two and nine times. The CDR3 loop is CASSSMGQNYGYTF. The CDR3 region has the DNA TGTGCCAGCAGTTCCATGGGACAGAACTATGGCTACACCTTC. The gene calls are TRBV27 and TRBJ1-2, with 7 bases identical to TRBD1. The germline V gene has CDR1 MNHEY and CDR2 SMNVEV (reference sequence). The CDR3 has 14 residues. The ends lost 4 bases at V and 2 bases at J; junction bases unmatched: 4.

Only a few counts were recorded for this clonotype. This chain connects TRBV12-3 or TRBV12-4 to TRBJ1-3; D uncertain. Trimming took 7 bases from V and 3 from J, leaving 16 bases between them. CDR3 size: 15 residues. Written as DNA, the CDR3 is TGTGCCAGCACCCCGGGCTCCTGGAGTGGAAACACCATATATTTT. Translation: CASTPGSWSGNTIYF.

This clonotype was counted ten times or more. V is TRBV4-3 and J is TRBJ1-3; D possibly corresponds to TRBD1 (5 bases). This CDR3 comprises 16 residues. Germline V gives CDR1 LGHNA, CDR2 YSLEER. The germline V and J ends were trimmed by 0 bases and 1 base, with 10 bases remaining between them. CDR3 sequence (DNA): TGCGCCAGCAGCCAAGATTACAGGACGTCTGGAAACACCATATATTTT. The encoded protein is CASSQDYRTSGNTIYF.

The chain carries TRBV10-3 and TRBJ1-4, with D possibly TRBD1 on 5 matching bases. Trimming shortened V by 7 bases and J by 5 bases, and 11 bases separated the two germline ends. The CDR3 runs 13 residues. The V gene's germline CDR1 is ENHRY and CDR2 SYGVKD. The CDR3 loop reads CAIKTEQNEKLFF. As DNA, the CDR3 is TGTGCCATCAAGACAGAACAAAATGAAAAACTGTTTTTT.

V gene TRBV10-1 combines with J gene TRBJ2-2; 10 bases are shared with TRBD2. Germline V CDR1 and CDR2: WNHNN, SYGVQD (reference sequence). The CDR3 runs to 16 residues. V was pared by 0 bases and J by 10 bases, with 8 bases of the junction left unmatched. CDR3 coding DNA: TGCGCCAGCAGTGAGTCGTTAGGTAGCGGGGGGATGGAGCTGTTTTTT. Translating gives CASSESLGSGGMELFF.

The rearrangement links TRBV20-1 to TRBJ2-7; D is unresolved. The CDR3 extends over 13 amino acids. CDR1 is DFQATT, CDR2 SNEGSKA, per germline (reference sequence). Deletions cut 0 bases from V and 4 bases from J, with 10 bases between. The chain's CDR3 is CSARDHRRYEQYF. CDR3 DNA: TGCAGTGCTAGAGATCATCGGCGGTACGAGCAGTACTTC.

The J gene is TRBJ2-1, the V gene TRBV2; no reliable D call. The germline V and J ends were trimmed by 0 bases and 3 bases, with 0 bases remaining between them. Germline V gives CDR1 SNHLY, CDR2 FYNNEI. CDR3 length: 12 amino acids. The CDR3 nucleotides read TGTGCCAGCAGTGAAGCCTACAATGAGCAGTTCTTC. Its translation is CASSEAYNEQFF.